The subject of this entry is one TCR beta chain. CDR1 is KGHDR, CDR2 SFDVKD, per germline. The length of the CDR3 is 18 residues. V was pared by 3 bases and J by 4 bases, with 21 bases between. This entry is derived from a study of blood T cell repertoires in COVID-19. Profiled with immunoSEQ multiplex PCR; TCRdb holds only in-frame clones, not every one. Counted here are under 20,000 clones, 70% to 90% occurring once; the ten biggest clones make up 7% to 8.5%. Input material: peripheral blood. This chain joins TRBV24-1 and TRBJ2-1; D is perhaps TRBD1 (5 bases). The origin of this receptor is a human donor with active COVID-19. The donor label of this sample is uncertain. This CDR3 is CATSDKPRGGRRYNEQFF. Here the CDR3 DNA reads TGTGCCACCAGTGATAAGCCAAGGGGTGGCCGGAGATACAATGAGCAGTTCTTC.